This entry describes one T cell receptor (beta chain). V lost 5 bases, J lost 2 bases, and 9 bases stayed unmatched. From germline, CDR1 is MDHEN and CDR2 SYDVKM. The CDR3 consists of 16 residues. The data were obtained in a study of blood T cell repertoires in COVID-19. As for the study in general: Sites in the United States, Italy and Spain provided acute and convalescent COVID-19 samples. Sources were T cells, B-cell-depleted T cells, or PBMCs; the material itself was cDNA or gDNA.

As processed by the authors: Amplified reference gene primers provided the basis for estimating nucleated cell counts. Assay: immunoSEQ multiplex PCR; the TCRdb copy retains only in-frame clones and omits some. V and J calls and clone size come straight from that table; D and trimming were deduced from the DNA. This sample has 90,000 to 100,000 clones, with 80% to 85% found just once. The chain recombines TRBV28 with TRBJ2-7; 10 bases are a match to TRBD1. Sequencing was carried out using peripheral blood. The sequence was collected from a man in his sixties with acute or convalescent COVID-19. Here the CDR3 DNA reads TGTGCCAGCAGTCCCCTCCCGGGGACAGGGGCCTACGAGCAGTACTTC. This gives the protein CASSPLPGTGAYEQYF.